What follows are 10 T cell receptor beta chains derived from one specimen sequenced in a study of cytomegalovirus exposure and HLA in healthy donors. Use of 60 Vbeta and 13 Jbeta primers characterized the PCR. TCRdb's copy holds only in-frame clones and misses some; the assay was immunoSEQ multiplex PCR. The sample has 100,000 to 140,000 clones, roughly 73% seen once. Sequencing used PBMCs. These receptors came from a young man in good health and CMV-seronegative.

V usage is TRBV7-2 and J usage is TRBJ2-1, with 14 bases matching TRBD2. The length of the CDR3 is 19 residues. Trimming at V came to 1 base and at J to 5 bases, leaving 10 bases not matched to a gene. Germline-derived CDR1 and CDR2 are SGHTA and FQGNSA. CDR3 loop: CASSLGLAGGPVRDNEQFF. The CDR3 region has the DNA TGTGCCAGCAGCTTAGGACTAGCGGGGGGGCCGGTGAGGGACAATGAGCAGTTCTTC.

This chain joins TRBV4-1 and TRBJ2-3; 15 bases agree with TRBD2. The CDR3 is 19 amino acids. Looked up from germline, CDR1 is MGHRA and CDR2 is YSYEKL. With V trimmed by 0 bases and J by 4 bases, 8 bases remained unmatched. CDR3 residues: CASSQEPGLAGGGSDTQYF. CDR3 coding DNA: TGCGCCAGCAGCCAAGAGCCGGGACTAGCGGGAGGAGGGTCAGATACGCAGTATTTT.

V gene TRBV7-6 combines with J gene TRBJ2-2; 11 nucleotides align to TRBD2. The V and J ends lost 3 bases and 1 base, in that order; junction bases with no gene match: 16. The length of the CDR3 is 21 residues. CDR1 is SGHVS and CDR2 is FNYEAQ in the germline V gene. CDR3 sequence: CASSFPYEPGLAARNTGELFF. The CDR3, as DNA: TGTGCCAGCAGCTTTCCTTATGAACCGGGACTAGCGGCCCGGAACACCGGGGAGCTGTTTTTT.

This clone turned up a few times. The CDR3 bases are TGTGCCAGCATCAATCGACCAGGGATCGATGAGCAGTTCTTC. Its protein is CASINRPGIDEQFF. This sequence joins TRBV7-9 and TRBJ2-1; D possibly corresponds to TRBD1 (5 bases). This CDR3 contains 14 residues. V was clipped by 7 bases and J by 8 bases, with 18 bases between them. Germline V gene sequence: CDR1 SEHNR, CDR2 FQNEAQ (reference sequence).

In nucleotides, the CDR3 is TGTGCCAGCTCACCGGGGCTGATAGGTGAGCAGTTCTTC. This codes for CASSPGLIGEQFF. The genes are TRBV18 and TRBJ2-1, with D tentatively TRBD1 (5 bases). Germline lookup yields CDR1 KGHSH and CDR2 LQKENI. V dropped 3 bases and J dropped 9 bases, with 12 bases sitting between them. The CDR3 sequence is 13 residues long.

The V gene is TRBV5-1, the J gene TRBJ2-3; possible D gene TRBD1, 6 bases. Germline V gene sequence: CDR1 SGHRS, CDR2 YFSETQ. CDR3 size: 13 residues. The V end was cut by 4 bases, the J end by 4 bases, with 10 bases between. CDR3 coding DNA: TGCGCCAGCAGCATACAGGGCCCAGATACGCAGTATTTT. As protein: CASSIQGPDTQYF.

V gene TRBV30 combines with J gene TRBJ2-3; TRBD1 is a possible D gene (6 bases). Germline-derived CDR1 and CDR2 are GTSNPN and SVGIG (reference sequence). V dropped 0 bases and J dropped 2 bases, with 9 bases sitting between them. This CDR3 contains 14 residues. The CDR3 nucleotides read TGTGCCTGGAGTGTGGGGGCTTACACAGATACGCAGTATTTT. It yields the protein CAWSVGAYTDTQYF.

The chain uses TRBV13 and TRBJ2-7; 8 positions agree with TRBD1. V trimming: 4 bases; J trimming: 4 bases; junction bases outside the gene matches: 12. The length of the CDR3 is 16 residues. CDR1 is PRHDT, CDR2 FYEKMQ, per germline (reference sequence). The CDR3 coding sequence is TGTGCCAGCAGCTCCATGACCAGGACAGGGCAGTACGAGCAGTACTTC. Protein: CASSSMTRTGQYEQYF. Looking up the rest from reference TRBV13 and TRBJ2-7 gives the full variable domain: AAGVIQSPRHLIKEKRETATLKCYPIPRHDTVYWYQQGPGQDPQFLISFYEKMQSDKGSIPDRFSAQQFSDYHSELNMSSLELGDSALYFCASSSMTRTGQYEQYFGPGTRLTVT.

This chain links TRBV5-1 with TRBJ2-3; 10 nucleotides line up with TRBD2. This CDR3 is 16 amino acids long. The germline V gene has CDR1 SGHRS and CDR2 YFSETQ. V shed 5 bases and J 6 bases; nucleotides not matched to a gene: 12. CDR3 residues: CASSIPQREGRDTQYF. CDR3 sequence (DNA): TGCGCCAGCAGTATACCCCAGCGGGAGGGGAGGGATACGCAGTATTTT.

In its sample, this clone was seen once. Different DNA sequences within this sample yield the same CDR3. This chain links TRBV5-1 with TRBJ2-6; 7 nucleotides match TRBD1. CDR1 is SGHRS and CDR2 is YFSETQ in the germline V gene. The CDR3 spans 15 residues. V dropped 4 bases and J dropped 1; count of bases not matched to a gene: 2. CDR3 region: CASSPGGSGANVLTF. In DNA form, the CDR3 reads TGCGCCAGCAGCCCAGGGGGTTCTGGGGCCAACGTCCTGACTTTC.